This TCR beta chain originates from a study of blood T cell repertoires in COVID-19. Study details: Samples representing acute and convalescent COVID-19 were sourced from the United States, Italy and Spain. In each case, the material was cDNA or gDNA derived from T cells, B-cell-depleted T cells, or PBMCs.

This clone appeared a few times. In the original analysis: Amplification of reference gene primers provided the estimated nucleated cell counts. Profiling relied on immunoSEQ multiplex PCR, and the TCRdb table lists in-frame clones only, not all of them. V and J calls and clone size are as listed in that table; D and trimming were resolved from the DNA. The table records about 120,000 clones, about 85% of them present only once. V dropped 2 bases and J dropped 5; count of bases not matched to a gene: 7. The CDR3 spans 16 residues. The V gene's germline CDR1 is MDHEN and CDR2 SYDVKM. The chain couples TRBV28 to TRBJ2-7; TRBD2 aligns across 12 bases. This TCR was sampled from a man aged 60 to 69 with acute or convalescent COVID-19. Material: peripheral blood. The CDR3 region is CASSLGLRLAGDEQYF. CDR3 coding DNA: TGTGCCAGCAGTTTAGGGCTAAGACTAGCGGGAGACGAGCAGTACTTC. The complete variable domain, with remaining parts taken from reference TRBV28 and TRBJ2-7, reads DVKVTQSSRYLVKRTGEKVFLECVQDMDHENMFWYRQDPGLGLRLIYFSYDVKMKEKGDIPEGYSVSREKKERFSLILESASTNQTSMYLCASSLGLRLAGDEQYFGPGTRLTVT.